The rows below give T cell receptor beta chains drawn from one sample of a study of blood T cells in healthy people across ages. TCRdb fed the 5' RACE reads into MiXCR, producing one record per CDR3 protein. The table has about 290,000 distinct CDR3 sequences, 25% to 30% seen once. Material: blood. The receptor source for this set is a woman in her 70s in good health. Each CDR3 is given with its conserved first and last residue. D genes are given only for firm matches. Rows may omit the clone size; those that give it use once, few, many or a size class.

J: TRBJ2-4; size: few; V: TRBV12-3/TRBV12-4; D: .; DNA: TGTGCCAGCAGTTTGTCCGGAGATGCGAACATTCAGTACTTC; CDR3: CASSLSGDANIQYF
J: TRBJ2-5; size: few; V: TRBV12-3/TRBV12-4; D: .; DNA: TGTGCCAGCAGTTTGGTCACAGCGGTCCTACCCGCGTTCTTC; CDR3: CASSLVTAVLPAFF
J: TRBJ2-7; size: .; V: TRBV6-1; D: TRBD2; DNA: TGTGCCAGCAGTGAAGGTGGAGCTAGCGGGGCCCTCCTACGAGGGCAGTACTTC; CDR3: CASSEGGASGALLRGQYF
J: TRBJ2-1; size: many; V: TRBV5-1; D: .; DNA: TGCGCCAGCAGCTTGGCGGGAGTGAACAATGAGCAGTTCTTC; CDR3: CASSLAGVNNEQFF
J: TRBJ2-5; size: .; V: TRBV28; D: .; DNA: TGTGCCAGCAGTCGAATAGCCCCCCAAGAGACCCAGTACTTC; CDR3: CASSRIAPQETQYF
J: TRBJ2-5; size: .; V: TRBV29-1; D: TRBD1; DNA: TGCAGCGGTCGACAGGGAGAGACCCAGTACTTC; CDR3: CSGRQGETQYF
J: TRBJ1-2; size: .; V: TRBV28; D: TRBD1; DNA: TGTGCCAGCAGACTGGGACAGGGGGCCTATGGCTACACCTTC; CDR3: CASRLGQGAYGYTF
J: TRBJ2-7; size: .; V: TRBV3-1; D: .; DNA: TGTGCCAGCAGTTACAGGGAAATGGAGCAGTACTTC; CDR3: CASSYREMEQYF
J: TRBJ2-3; size: .; V: TRBV7-6; D: TRBD2; DNA: TGTGCCAGCAGCTCCTCGGGGGGGATCACAGATACGCAGTATTTT; CDR3: CASSSSGGITDTQYF
J: TRBJ2-1; size: few; V: TRBV20-1; D: .; DNA: TGCAGTGCTAGAGATGGGGGGCGGCTTTCCAATGAGCAGTTCTTC; CDR3: CSARDGGRLSNEQFF
J: TRBJ1-1; size: .; V: TRBV19; D: .; DNA: TGTGCCAGTATAAGGGACTCCGAAGCTTTCTTT; CDR3: CASIRDSEAFF
J: TRBJ2-1; size: .; V: TRBV4-2; D: .; DNA: TGTGCCAGCAGCCAAGGGCCAGGTTTGGGTGAGCAGTTCTTC; CDR3: CASSQGPGLGEQFF
J: TRBJ2-5; size: .; V: TRBV9; D: .; DNA: TGTGCCAGCAGCGTAGCTGGAAGAGTGCCGGAGACCCAGTACTTC; CDR3: CASSVAGRVPETQYF
J: TRBJ2-3; size: few; V: TRBV6-1; D: TRBD2; DNA: TGTGCCAGCAGGGGGGGGTATGGCACAGATACGCAGTATTTT; CDR3: CASRGGYGTDTQYF
J: TRBJ2-7; size: few; V: TRBV20-1; D: .; DNA: TGCAGTGCTAGAGACCCCCTGTCAACGGGGGAGCAGTACTTC; CDR3: CSARDPLSTGEQYF
J: TRBJ2-7; size: few; V: TRBV28; D: .; DNA: TGTGCCAGCAGACGCGGGGGCGCGGGCTCCTACGAGCAGTACTTC; CDR3: CASRRGGAGSYEQYF
J: TRBJ2-4; size: .; V: TRBV5-6; D: .; DNA: TGTGCCAGCAGCGAGACGGGGATAGCCAAAAACATTCAGTACTTC; CDR3: CASSETGIAKNIQYF
J: TRBJ1-1; size: .; V: TRBV18; D: .; DNA: TGTGCCAGCTCCACGTCGAGGAACACTGAAGCTTTCTTT; CDR3: CASSTSRNTEAFF
J: TRBJ2-2; size: few; V: TRBV6-1; D: .; DNA: TGTGCCAGCGGCCAAGGGGGGGCGCGGACCGGGGAGCTGTTTTTT; CDR3: CASGQGGARTGELFF
J: TRBJ2-2; size: few; V: TRBV3-1; D: .; DNA: TGTGCCAGCAGCTCGCACCAAGGAGGGAAAGCCGGGGAGCTGTTTTTT; CDR3: CASSSHQGGKAGELFF
J: TRBJ2-7; size: .; V: TRBV20-1; D: TRBD2; DNA: TGCAGTGCACACCCTAATGGGGCGGGAGCTCGCGAGCAGTACTTC; CDR3: CSAHPNGAGAREQYF
J: TRBJ1-1; size: .; V: TRBV5-1; D: .; DNA: TGCGCCAGCAGCTTGGCAGGGAGCGCTGAAGCTTTCTTT; CDR3: CASSLAGSAEAFF